The following is a T cell receptor (beta chain) sequence with its context. This may stem from a read error, because a much larger clone lies one nucleotide away. This specimen comes from a study of response to subunit inactivated influenza vaccine. The V gene's germline CDR1 is LGHNA and CDR2 YSLEER. This CDR3 is built from 15 residues. V was shortened by 1 base and J by 0 bases, with 10 bases between the two germline ends. TCRdb recomputed calls from the RT-PCR reads with MiXCR, one row per CDR3 protein. The table lists fewer than 600,000 distinct CDR3 sequences, around 7.7% of them singletons, with 13% in the top ten.

Here the sequenced sample was PBMCs from blood, taken less than 30 months after vaccination. The chain couples TRBV4-3 to TRBJ2-7; tentatively, D is TRBD2 (6 bases). This sequence originates from a man between 50 and 75 years old who received an inactivated influenza vaccine. This CDR3 is CASSQGEELSYEQYF. CDR3 coding DNA: TGCGCCAGCAGCCAAGGGGAGGAACTCTCCTACGAGCAGTACTTC.